This T cell receptor beta chain was identified during a study of T cell responses to AZD1222 COVID-19 vaccine. Whole-study findings and limits: Vaccination with two AZD1222 doses was followed by a rise in Spike-specific TCR breadth and depth.

Method: immunoSEQ multiplex PCR; TCRdb's copy keeps in-frame clones and lacks some. Among some 150,000 clones listed, 80% to 95% were seen once. This CDR3 contains 15 residues. V was trimmed by 3 bases and J by 7 bases, leaving 16 bases between them. Germline V gene data show CDR1 as SGDLS and CDR2 as YYNGEE. Comments on this clone: Its target is unknown.

V and J are TRBV9 and TRBJ1-4; the D is unclear. This TCR came from an adult who received the AZD1222 COVID-19 vaccine. Sample: peripheral blood, taken 28 days after the second AZD1222 dose. The CDR3 is CASSAVKGPVEKLFF. The CDR3 DNA sequence: TGTGCCAGCAGCGCCGTGAAAGGCCCCGTTGAAAAACTGTTTTTT. Drawing the rest from reference TRBV9 and TRBJ1-4, the complete variable domain is DSGVTQTPKHLITATGQRVTLRCSPRSGDLSVYWYQQSLDQGLQFLIQYYNGEERAKGNILERFSAQQFPDLHSELNLSSLELGDSALYFCASSAVKGPVEKLFFGSGTQLSVL.